The 5 T cell receptor beta chains below were found in one sample sequenced in a study of shared clonotypes between healthy human individuals. Repertoires were generated with immunoSEQ multiplex PCR, while TCRdb's copy carries only in-frame clones and drops some. The sample records hundreds of thousands of clones, roughly four fifths being singletons. The sample consisted of PBMCs. The source of these receptors is a woman in her forties in good health. Some clones in this sample may be carry-over from other donors' samples.

The chain couples TRBV5-5 to TRBJ2-7, with TRBD1 identical over 7 bases. Germline CDR1 and CDR2: SGHKS and YYEKEE (reference sequence). This CDR3 has 14 residues. The V segment lost 0 bases and the J segment 3 bases; nucleotides outside the gene matches: 3. The CDR3 region has the DNA TGTGCCAGCAGCTTGGACAGGGGACGCTACGAGCAGTACTTC. Protein sequence: CASSLDRGRYEQYF.

V usage is TRBV7-9 and J usage is TRBJ2-2; either TRBD1 or TRBD2 may supply D (5 bases each). The CDR3 spans 17 residues. V dropped 5 bases and J dropped 6 bases, with 22 bases sitting between them. CDR1 and CDR2 (germline): SEHNR, FQNEAQ (reference sequence). The CDR3 region has the DNA TGTGCCAGCAGCCCTACGCCGGGACCTGGGTACGCCGGGGAGCTGTTTTTT. As protein: CASSPTPGPGYAGELFF.

The chain couples TRBV6-5 to TRBJ1-5; D is possibly TRBD1 (5 bases). Germline V gene lookup returns CDR1 MNHEY and CDR2 SVGAGI. The V end was cut by 2 bases, the J end by 4 bases, with 9 bases between. CDR3 length: 14 amino acids. CDR3: CASSYNRLNQPQHF. The CDR3 nucleotides are TGTGCCAGCAGTTACAACAGGCTAAATCAGCCCCAGCATTTT.

The V call is TRBV4-2, the J call TRBJ1-2; D is perhaps TRBD1 (5 bases). The CDR3 length is 14 residues. V lost 1 base to trimming and J lost 1 base, with 7 bases between them. CDR1 is LGHNA and CDR2 is YNFKEQ in the germline V gene. CDR3 loop: CASSQVQGNYGYTF. CDR3 DNA sequence: TGTGCCAGCAGCCAAGTTCAGGGTAACTATGGCTACACCTTC.

The chain joins TRBV7-9 to TRBJ1-2, with D possibly TRBD1 on 6 matching bases. Germline CDR1 and CDR2: SEHNR and FQNEAQ (reference sequence). This CDR3 has 13 amino acids. V lost 5 bases, J lost 8 bases, and 15 bases lay in between. CDR3 sequence: CASSPLQGLGYTF. DNA for the CDR3: TGTGCCAGCAGCCCCTTGCAGGGGCTGGGCTACACCTTC.